This T cell receptor (beta chain) is drawn from a study of blood T cell repertoires in COVID-19. CDR3 length: 14 residues. The germline V gene encodes CDR1 LGHNT and CDR2 FRNRAP. V shed 6 bases, J shed 2 bases, and the junction held 3 bases outside the gene matches. Sequencing was performed with immunoSEQ multiplex PCR; in TCRdb, only in-frame clones are kept and a portion is missing. The table records over 250,000 clones, 88% of them present only once. The chain uses TRBV12-5 and TRBJ1-5, with TRBD1 matching 8 bases. This sequence originates from a woman in her 70s with COVID-19, enrolled during active disease. The sample consisted of peripheral blood. Here the CDR3 reads CASGGGQGNQPQHF. The DNA for the CDR3 is TGTGCTAGTGGAGGGGGACAGGGCAATCAGCCCCAGCATTTT.